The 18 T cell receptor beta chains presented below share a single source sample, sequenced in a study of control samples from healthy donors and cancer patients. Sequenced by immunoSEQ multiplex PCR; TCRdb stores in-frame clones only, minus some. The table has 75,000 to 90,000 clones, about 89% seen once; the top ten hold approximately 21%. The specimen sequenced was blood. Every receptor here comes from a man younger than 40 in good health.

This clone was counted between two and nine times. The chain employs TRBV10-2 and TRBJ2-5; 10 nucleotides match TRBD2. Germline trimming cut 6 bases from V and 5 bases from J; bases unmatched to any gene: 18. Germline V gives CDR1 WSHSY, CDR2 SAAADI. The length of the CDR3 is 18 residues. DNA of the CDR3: TGCGCCAGCAGGGGGACGGAGCTAGCGGGGGCTGAGGGCGAGACCCAGTACTTC. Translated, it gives CASRGTELAGAEGETQYF.

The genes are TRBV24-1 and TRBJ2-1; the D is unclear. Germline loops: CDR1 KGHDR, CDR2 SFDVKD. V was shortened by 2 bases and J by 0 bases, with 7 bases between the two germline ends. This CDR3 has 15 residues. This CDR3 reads CATSDWSSSYNEQFF. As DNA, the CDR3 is TGTGCCACCAGTGATTGGTCCAGCTCCTACAATGAGCAGTTCTTC.

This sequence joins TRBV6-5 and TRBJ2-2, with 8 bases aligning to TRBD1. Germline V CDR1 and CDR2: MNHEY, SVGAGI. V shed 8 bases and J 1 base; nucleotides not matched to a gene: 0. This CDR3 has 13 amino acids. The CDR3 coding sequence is TGTGCCAGCGACAGGGGGAACACCGGGGAGCTGTTTTTT. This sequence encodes CASDRGNTGELFF.

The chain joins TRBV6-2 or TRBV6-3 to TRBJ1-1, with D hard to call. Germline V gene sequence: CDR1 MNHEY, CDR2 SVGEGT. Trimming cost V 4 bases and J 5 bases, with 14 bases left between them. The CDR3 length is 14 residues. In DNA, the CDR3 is TGTGCCAGCAGTTTCGGATATGTCGGAACTGAAGCTTTCTTT. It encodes CASSFGYVGTEAFF.

CDR3 nucleotide sequence: TGTGCCAGCAGCTTAGAAATTTTAACAGGACAGGGACAGACCCAGTACTTC. As protein: CASSLEILTGQGQTQYF. This chain links TRBV11-2 with TRBJ2-5; 8 nucleotides align to TRBD1. Germline CDR1 is SGHAT and CDR2 is FQNNGV. The trim removed 0 bases at V and 6 bases at J, leaving 12 bases unmatched. The length of the CDR3 is 17 residues.

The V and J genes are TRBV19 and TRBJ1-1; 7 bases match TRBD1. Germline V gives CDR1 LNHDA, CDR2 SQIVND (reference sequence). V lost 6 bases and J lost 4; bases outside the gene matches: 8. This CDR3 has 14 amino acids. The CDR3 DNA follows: TGTGCCAGTAGCGGGGACAGCCGGACCACTGAAGCTTTCTTT. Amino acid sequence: CASSGDSRTTEAFF.

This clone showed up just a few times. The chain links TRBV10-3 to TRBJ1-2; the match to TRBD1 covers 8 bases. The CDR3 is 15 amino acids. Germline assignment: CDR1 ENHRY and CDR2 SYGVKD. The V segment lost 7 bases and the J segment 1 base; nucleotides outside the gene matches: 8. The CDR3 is CAITPTGEGNYGYTF. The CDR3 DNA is TGTGCCATCACTCCGACAGGGGAGGGTAACTATGGCTACACCTTC.

In DNA, the CDR3 is TGTGCCAGCAGCTCTATTAGTTCCCGTAAAGCGGCTGAAGCTTTCTTT. Translated: CASSSISSRKAAEAFF. This chain connects TRBV7-8 to TRBJ1-1; D is ambiguous. CDR3 length equals 16 residues. V gave up 4 bases and J gave up 6 bases, with 21 bases separating them. Per the germline V gene, CDR1 is SGHVS and CDR2 is FQNEAQ.

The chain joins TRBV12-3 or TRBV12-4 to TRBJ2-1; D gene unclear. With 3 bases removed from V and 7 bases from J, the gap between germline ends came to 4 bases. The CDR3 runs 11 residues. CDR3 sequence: CASSFGNEQFF. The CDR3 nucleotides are TGTGCCAGCAGTTTCGGTAATGAGCAGTTCTTC.

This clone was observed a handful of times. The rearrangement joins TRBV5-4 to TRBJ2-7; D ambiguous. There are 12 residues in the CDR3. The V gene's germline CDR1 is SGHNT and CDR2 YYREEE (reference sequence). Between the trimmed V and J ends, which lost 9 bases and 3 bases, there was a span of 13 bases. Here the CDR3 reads CATPSRYYEQYV. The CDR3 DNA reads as TGTGCCACCCCGAGCAGATACTACGAGCAGTACGTC.

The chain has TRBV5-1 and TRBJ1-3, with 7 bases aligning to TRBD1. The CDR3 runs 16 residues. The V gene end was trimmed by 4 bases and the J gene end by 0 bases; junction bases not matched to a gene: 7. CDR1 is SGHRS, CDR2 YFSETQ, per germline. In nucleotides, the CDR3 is TGCGCCAGCAGCGCGGGACAGCAAAGCTCTGGAAACACCATATATTTT. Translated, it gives CASSAGQQSSGNTIYF.

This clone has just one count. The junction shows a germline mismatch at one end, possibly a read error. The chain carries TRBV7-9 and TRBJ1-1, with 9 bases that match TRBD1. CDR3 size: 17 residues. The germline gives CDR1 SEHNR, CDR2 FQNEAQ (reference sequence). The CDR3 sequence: CAGSPPGTGLRTTEAFF. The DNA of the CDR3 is TGTGCCGGCAGCCCACCCGGGACAGGGCTGAGGACCACTGAAGCTTTCTTT.

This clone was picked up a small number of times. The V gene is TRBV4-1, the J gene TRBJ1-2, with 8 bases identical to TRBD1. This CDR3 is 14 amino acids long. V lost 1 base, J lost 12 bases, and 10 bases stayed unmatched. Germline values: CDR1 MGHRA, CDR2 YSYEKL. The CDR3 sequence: CASSQVGWDRWNTF. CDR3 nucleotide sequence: TGCGCCAGCAGCCAAGTAGGATGGGACAGGTGGAACACCTTC.

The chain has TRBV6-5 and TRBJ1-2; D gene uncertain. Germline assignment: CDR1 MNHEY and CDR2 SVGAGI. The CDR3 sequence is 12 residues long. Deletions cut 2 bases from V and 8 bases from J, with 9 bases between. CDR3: CASSYEGWGYTF. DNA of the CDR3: TGTGCCAGCAGTTACGAGGGATGGGGCTACACCTTC.

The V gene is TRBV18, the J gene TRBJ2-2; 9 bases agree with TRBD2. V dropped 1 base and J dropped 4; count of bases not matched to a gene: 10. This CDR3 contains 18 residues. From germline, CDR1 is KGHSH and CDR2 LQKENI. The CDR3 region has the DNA TGTGCCAGCTCACCACGTTTGCTAGCGGGGCCTTCCACCGGGGAGCTGTTTTTT. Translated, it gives CASSPRLLAGPSTGELFF.

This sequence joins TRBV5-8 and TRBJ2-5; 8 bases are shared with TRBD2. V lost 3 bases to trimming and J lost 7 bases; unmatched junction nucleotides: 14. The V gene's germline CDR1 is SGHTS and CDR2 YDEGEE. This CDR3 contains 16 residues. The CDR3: CASSSGGGSRSGTQYF. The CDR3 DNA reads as TGTGCCAGCAGCTCCGGGGGGGGTTCGCGTTCAGGGACCCAGTACTTC.

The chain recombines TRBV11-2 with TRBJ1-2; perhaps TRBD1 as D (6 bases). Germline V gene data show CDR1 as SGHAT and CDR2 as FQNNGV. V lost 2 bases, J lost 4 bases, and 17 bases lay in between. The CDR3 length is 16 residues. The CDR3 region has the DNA TGTGCCAGCAGCTTAAGACAGGCCAGGCAACCCTATGGCTACACCTTC. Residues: CASSLRQARQPYGYTF.

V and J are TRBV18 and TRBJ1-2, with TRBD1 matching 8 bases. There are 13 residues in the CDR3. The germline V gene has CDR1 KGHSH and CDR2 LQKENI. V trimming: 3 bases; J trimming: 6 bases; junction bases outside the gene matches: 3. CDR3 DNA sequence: TGTGCCAGCTCACCTTCGGACAGGGATGGCTACACCTTC. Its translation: CASSPSDRDGYTF.